This T cell receptor (beta chain) was identified during a study of T-cell memory formation after mild COVID-19. This clonotype was detected ten times or more. The germline CDR1 and CDR2 sequences are SGHDT and YYEEEE. This CDR3 comprises 13 residues. The ends were cut back, 2 bases at V and 5 bases at J, with 8 bases in the middle. TCRdb passed the 5' RACE reads through MiXCR, listing each CDR3 protein once. Altogether about 190,000 distinct CDR3 sequences are present, around 27% being singletons, with the ten largest covering about 10%. Sequencing used PBMCs or a T cell subset sorted from them (not recorded which). The TCR comes from an adult woman who had mild COVID-19 (a few samples of this study predate the infection). Cell type and time point are not known. This chain joins TRBV5-6 and TRBJ1-5; perhaps TRBD1 as D (6 bases). As DNA, the CDR3 is TGTGCCAGCAGCTTAGCAGGGGATCAGCCCCAGCATTTT. It is translated as CASSLAGDQPQHF. Supplemented by reference TRBV5-6 and TRBJ1-5, the full variable domain reads DAGVTQSPTHLIKTRGQQVTLRCSPKSGHDTVSWYQQALGQGPQFIFQYYEEEERQRGNFPDRFSGHQFPNYSSELNVNALLLGDSALYLCASSLAGDQPQHFGDGTRLSIL.